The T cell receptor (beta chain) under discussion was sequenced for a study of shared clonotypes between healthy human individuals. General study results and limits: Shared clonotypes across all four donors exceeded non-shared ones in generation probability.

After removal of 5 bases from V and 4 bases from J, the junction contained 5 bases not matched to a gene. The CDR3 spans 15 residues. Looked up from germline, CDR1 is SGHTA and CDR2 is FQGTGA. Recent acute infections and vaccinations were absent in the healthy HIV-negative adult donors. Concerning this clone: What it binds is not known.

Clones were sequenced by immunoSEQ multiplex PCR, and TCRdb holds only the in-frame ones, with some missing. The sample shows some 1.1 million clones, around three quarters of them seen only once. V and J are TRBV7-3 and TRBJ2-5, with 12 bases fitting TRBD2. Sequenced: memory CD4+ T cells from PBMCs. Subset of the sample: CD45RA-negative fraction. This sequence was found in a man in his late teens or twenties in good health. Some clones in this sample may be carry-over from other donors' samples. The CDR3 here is CASSLGLAGTETQYF. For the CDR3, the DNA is TGTGCCAGCAGCCTCGGACTAGCGGGAACAGAGACCCAGTACTTC.